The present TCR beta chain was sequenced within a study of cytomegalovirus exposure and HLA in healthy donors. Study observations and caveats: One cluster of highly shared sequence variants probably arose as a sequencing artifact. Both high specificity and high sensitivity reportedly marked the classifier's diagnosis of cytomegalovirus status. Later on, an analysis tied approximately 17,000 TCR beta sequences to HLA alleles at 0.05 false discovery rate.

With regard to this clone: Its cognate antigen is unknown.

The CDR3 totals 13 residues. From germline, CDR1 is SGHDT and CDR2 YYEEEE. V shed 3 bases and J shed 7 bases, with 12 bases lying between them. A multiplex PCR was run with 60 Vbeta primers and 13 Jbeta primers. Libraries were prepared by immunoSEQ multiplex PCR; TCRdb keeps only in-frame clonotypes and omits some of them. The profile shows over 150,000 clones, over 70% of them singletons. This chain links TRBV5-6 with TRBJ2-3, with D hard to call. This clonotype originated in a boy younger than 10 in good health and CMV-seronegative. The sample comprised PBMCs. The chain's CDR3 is CASSSLRSHTQYF. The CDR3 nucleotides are TGTGCCAGCAGCTCCCTCCGGTCACATACGCAGTATTTT.